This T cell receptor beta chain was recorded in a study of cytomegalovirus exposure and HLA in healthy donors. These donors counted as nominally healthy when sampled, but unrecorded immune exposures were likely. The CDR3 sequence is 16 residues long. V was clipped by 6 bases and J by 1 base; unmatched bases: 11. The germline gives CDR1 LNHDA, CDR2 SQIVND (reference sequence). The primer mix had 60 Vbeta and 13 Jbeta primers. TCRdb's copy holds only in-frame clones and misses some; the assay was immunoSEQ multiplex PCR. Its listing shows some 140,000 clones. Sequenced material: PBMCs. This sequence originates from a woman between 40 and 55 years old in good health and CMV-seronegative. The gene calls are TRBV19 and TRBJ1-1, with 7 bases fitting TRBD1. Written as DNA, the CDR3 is TGTGCCAGTAGGTTAGAAGGACAGGCGGGGAACACTGAAGCTTTCTTT. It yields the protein CASRLEGQAGNTEAFF.